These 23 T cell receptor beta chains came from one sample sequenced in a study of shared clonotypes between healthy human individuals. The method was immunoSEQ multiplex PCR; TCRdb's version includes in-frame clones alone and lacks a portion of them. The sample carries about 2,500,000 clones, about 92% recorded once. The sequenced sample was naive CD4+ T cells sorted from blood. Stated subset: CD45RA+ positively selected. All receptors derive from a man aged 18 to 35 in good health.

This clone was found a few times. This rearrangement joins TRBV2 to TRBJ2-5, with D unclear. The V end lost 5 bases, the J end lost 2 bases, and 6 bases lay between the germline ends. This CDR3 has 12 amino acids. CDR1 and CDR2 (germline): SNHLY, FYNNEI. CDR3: CASSQLQETQYF. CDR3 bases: TGTGCCAGCAGTCAATTACAAGAGACCCAGTACTTC. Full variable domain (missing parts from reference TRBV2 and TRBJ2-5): EPEVTQTPSHQVTQMGQEVILRCVPISNHLYFYWYRQILGQKVEFLVSFYNNEISEKSEIFDDQFSVERPDGSNFTLKIRSTKLEDSAMYFCASSQLQETQYFGPGTRLLVL.

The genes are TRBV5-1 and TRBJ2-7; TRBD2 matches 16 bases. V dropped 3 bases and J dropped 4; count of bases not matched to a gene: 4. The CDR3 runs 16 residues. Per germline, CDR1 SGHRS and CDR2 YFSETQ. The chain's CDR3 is CASSSGTSGGVYEQYF. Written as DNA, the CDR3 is TGCGCCAGCAGCTCCGGGACTAGCGGGGGGGTTTACGAGCAGTACTTC.

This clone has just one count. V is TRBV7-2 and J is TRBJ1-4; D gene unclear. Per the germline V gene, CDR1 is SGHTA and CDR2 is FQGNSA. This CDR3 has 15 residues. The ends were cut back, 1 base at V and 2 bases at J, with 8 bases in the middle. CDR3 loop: CASSLGSTTNEKLFF. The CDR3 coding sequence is TGTGCCAGCAGCTTAGGTTCGACGACTAATGAAAAACTGTTTTTT.

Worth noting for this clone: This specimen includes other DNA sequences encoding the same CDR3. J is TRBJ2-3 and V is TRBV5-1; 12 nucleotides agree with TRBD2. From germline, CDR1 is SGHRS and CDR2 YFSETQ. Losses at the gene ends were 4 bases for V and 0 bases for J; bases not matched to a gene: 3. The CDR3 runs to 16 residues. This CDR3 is CASSPGLAGSTDTQYF. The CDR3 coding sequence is TGCGCCAGCAGCCCTGGACTAGCGGGGAGCACAGATACGCAGTATTTT.

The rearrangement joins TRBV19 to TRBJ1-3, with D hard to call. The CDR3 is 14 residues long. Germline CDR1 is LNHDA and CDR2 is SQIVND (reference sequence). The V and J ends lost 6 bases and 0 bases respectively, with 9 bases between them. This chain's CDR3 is CASSRKDSGNTIYF. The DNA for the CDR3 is TGTGCCAGTAGCAGGAAAGACTCTGGAAACACCATATATTTT.

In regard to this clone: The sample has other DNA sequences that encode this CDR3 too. The CDR3 DNA reads TGTGCCAGCAGCTCGGGTTCACCCCTCCACTTT. Translated, it gives CASSSGSPLHF. The gene calls are TRBV7-2 and TRBJ1-6; D call uncertain. This CDR3 has 11 amino acids. CDR1 is SGHTA, CDR2 FQGNSA, per germline. The ends were cut back, 4 bases at V and 9 bases at J, with 4 bases in the middle.

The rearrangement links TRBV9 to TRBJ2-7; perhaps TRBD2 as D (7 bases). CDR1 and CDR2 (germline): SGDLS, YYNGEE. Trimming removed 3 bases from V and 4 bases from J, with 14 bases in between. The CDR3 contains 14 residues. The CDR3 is CASSAGGRSYEQYF. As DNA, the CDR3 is TGTGCCAGCAGCGCGGGGGGCAGGTCTTACGAGCAGTACTTC.

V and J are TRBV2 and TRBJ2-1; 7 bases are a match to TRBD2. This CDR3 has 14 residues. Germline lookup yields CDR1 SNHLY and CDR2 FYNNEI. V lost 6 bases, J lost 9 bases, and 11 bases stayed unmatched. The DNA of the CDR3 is TGTGCCAGCAGGGAGGGACTATCCCTCGGTGAGCAGTTCTTC. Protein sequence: CASREGLSLGEQFF. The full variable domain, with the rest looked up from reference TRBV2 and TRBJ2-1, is EPEVTQTPSHQVTQMGQEVILRCVPISNHLYFYWYRQILGQKVEFLVSFYNNEISEKSEIFDDQFSVERPDGSNFTLKIRSTKLEDSAMYFCASREGLSLGEQFFGPGTRLTVL.

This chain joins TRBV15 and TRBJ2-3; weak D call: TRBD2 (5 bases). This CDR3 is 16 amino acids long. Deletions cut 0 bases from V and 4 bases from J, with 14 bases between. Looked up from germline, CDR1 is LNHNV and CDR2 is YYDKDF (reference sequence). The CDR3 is CATSRDSAAVADTQYF. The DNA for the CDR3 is TGTGCCACCAGCAGAGATAGCGCGGCCGTGGCAGATACGCAGTATTTT.

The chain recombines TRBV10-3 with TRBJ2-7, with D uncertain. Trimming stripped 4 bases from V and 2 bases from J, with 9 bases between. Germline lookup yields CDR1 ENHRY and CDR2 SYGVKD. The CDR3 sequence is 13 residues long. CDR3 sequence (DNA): TGTGCCATCAGTGTGGCCAGGACCTACGAGCAGTACTTC. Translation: CAISVARTYEQYF.

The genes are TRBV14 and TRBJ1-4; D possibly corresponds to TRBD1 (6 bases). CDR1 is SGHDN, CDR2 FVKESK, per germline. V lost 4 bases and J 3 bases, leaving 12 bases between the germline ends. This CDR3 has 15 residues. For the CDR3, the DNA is TGTGCCAGCAGCCGGTCAGGGGCTGCTAATGAAAAACTGTTTTTT. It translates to CASSRSGAANEKLFF.

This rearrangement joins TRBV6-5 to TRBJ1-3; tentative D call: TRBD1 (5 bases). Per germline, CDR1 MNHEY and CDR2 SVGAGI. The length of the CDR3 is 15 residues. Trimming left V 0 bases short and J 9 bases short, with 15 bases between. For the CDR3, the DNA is TGTGCCAGCAGTTACTCTAGGTCGTCCCAGGGCACCATATATTTT. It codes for CASSYSRSSQGTIYF.

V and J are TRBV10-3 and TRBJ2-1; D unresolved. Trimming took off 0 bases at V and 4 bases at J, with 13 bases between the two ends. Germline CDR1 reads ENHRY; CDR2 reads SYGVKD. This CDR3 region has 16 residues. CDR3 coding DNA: TGTGCCATCAGTGAGTCGCCCGCGGCGCTTTACAATGAGCAGTTCTTC. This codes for CAISESPAALYNEQFF.

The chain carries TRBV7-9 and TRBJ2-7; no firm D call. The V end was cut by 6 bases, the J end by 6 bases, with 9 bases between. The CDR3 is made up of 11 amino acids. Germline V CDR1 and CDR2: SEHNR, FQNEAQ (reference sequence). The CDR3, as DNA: TGTGCCAGCAGTCGCAACGGCGAGCAGTACTTC. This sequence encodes CASSRNGEQYF.

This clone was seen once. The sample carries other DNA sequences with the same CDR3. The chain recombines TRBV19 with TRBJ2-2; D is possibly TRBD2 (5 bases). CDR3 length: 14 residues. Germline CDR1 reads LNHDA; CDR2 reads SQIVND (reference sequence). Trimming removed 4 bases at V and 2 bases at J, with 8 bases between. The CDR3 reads CASSTSGNTGELFF. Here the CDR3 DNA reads TGTGCCAGTAGTACAAGCGGCAACACCGGGGAGCTGTTTTTT.

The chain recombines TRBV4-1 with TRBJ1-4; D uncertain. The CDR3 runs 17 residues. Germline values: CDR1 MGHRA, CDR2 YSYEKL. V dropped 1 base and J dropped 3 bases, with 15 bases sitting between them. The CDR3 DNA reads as TGCGCCAGCAGCCAAGGGCGCCGTGGGTGGGCTAATGAAAAACTGTTTTTT. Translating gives CASSQGRRGWANEKLFF.

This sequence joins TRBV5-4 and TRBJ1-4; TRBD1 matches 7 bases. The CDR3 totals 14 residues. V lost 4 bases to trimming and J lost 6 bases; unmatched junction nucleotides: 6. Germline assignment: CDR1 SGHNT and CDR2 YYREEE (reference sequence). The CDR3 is CASSQQGKDEKLFF. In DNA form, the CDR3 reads TGTGCCAGCAGCCAACAGGGGAAGGATGAAAAACTGTTTTTT.

The CDR3 here is CATTSNNEQFF. CDR3 sequence (DNA): TGTGCCACCACTTCCAACAATGAGCAGTTCTTC. The chain has TRBV15 and TRBJ2-1; D is ambiguous. Germline CDR1 is LNHNV and CDR2 is YYDKDF (reference sequence). The CDR3 sequence is 11 residues long. V gave up 7 bases and J gave up 5 bases, with 6 bases separating them.

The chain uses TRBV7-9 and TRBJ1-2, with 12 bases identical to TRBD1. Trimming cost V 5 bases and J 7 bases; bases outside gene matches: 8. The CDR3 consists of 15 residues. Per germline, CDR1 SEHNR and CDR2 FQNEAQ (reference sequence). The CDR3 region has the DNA TGTGCCAGCAGCCCAGACGGGACAGGGGGCGTTGGCTACACCTTC. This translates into CASSPDGTGGVGYTF.

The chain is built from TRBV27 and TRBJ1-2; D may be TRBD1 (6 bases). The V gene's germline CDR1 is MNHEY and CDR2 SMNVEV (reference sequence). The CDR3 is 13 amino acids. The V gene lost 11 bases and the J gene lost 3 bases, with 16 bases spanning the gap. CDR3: CAVWWQGYYGYTF. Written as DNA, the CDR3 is TGTGCCGTTTGGTGGCAGGGGTACTATGGCTACACCTTC.

The CDR3 reads CASSYGTVDQPQHF. CDR3 in DNA: TGCGCCAGCAGCTACGGGACAGTGGATCAGCCCCAGCATTTT. This chain connects TRBV5-1 to TRBJ1-5, with TRBD1 identical over 7 bases. Germline-derived CDR1 and CDR2 are SGHRS and YFSETQ. The CDR3 consists of 14 residues. V lost 3 bases to trimming and J lost 5 bases; unmatched junction nucleotides: 5.

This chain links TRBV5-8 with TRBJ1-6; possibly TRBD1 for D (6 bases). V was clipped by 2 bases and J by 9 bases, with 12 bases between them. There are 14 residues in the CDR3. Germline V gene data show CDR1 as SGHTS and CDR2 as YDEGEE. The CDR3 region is CASSFRGQASPLHF. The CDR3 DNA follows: TGTGCCAGCAGCTTTCGGGGGCAAGCTTCACCCCTCCACTTT.

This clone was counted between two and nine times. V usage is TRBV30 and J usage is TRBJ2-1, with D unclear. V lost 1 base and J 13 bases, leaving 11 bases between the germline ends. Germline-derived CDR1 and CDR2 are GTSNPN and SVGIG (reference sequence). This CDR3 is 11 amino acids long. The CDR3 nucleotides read TGTGCCTGGAGTGAAAGGGCTCTCCAGTTCTTC. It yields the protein CAWSERALQFF. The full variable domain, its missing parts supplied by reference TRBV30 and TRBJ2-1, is SQTIHQWPATLVQPVGSPLSLECTVEGTSNPNLYWYRQAAGRGLQLLFYSVGIGQISSEVPQNLSASRPQDRQFILSSKKLLLSDSGFYLCAWSERALQFFGPGTRLTVL.